Listed here is a single TCR beta chain. Its specificity is not known. This CDR3 comprises 18 residues. Germline loops: CDR1 MNHEY, CDR2 SMNVEV (reference sequence). The ends lost 4 bases at V and 4 bases at J; junction bases unmatched: 8. Profiled with immunoSEQ multiplex PCR; TCRdb holds only in-frame clones, not every one. Altogether tens of thousands of clones are present, roughly 80% being singletons, with the ten largest covering roughly 5.4%. The sample belongs to a study of OX40 agonist ivuxolimab in advanced cancers. Turning to the study itself: Patients received the agonistic anti-OX40 (CD134) antibody ivuxolimab. With a range of about 20 to 79, age averaged approximately 54 years, and roughly 80% were male.

Study-wide results and caveats: CD8+ T cells were the subset that, on average, had more expanded clones than CD4+. Low normalized T-cell clonal expansion was additionally recorded for some nonresponders.

The source was CD4+ or CD8+ T cells sorted from blood, collected in a trial of the OX40 agonist ivuxolimab. The chain carries TRBV27 and TRBJ2-2; TRBD2 matches at 14 bases. The TCR originated in an adult with an advanced solid tumor such as melanoma, head and neck, liver or kidney cancer. The CDR3: CASSSGTSGSRRTGELFF. The DNA of the CDR3 is TGTGCCAGCAGTTCCGGGACTAGCGGGAGTCGGCGCACCGGGGAGCTGTTTTTT.